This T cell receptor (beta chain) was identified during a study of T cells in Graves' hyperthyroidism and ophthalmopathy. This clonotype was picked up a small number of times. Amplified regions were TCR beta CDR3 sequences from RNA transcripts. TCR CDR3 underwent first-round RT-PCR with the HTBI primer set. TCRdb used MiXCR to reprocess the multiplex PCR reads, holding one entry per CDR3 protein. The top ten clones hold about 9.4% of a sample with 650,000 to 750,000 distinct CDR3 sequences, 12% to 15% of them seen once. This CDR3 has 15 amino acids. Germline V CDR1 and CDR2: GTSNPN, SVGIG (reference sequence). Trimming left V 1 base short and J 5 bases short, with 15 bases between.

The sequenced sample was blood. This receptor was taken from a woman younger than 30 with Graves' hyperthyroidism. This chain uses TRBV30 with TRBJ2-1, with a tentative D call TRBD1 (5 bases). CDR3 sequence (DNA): TGTGCCTGGAGTGCGGAAGGTTGGACACACAATGAGCAGTTCTTC. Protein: CAWSAEGWTHNEQFF.